The 19 T cell receptor beta chains presented below share a single source sample, sequenced in a study of blood T cell repertoires in COVID-19. Data came from immunoSEQ multiplex PCR; TCRdb stores just in-frame clones and leaves some out. The sample consists of 35,000 to 50,000 clones, around 83% of them appearing once. Sequenced sample: peripheral blood. The receptors were gathered from a man aged 60-69 years with acute or convalescent COVID-19.

This chain links TRBV5-1 with TRBJ2-7; no reliable D call. The germline V gene has CDR1 SGHRS and CDR2 YFSETQ. This CDR3 comprises 11 residues. V was clipped by 2 bases and J by 4 bases, with 4 bases between them. CDR3 region: CASSFSYEQYF. The CDR3 nucleotides are TGCGCCAGCAGCTTCTCGTACGAGCAGTACTTC.

A few counts support this clone. The chain combines TRBV19 with TRBJ2-3; D perhaps matches TRBD2 (6 bases). The CDR3 consists of 17 residues. Trimming stripped 2 bases from V and 1 base from J, with 16 bases between. Per the germline V gene, CDR1 is LNHDA and CDR2 is SQIVND (reference sequence). For the CDR3, the DNA is TGTGCCAGTAGTATAAGGAGGGAGCTGGGGGGCACAGATACGCAGTATTTT. Its protein product is CASSIRRELGGTDTQYF.

The chain has TRBV19 and TRBJ2-1; D unresolved. Germline-derived CDR1 and CDR2 are LNHDA and SQIVND (reference sequence). The V gene lost 10 bases and the J gene lost 6 bases, with 22 bases spanning the gap. This CDR3 region has 15 residues. In DNA, the CDR3 is TGTGCCACCTCACAAATAAGAGCCCCGGGCAATGAGCAGTTCTTC. Its translation is CATSQIRAPGNEQFF.

This rearrangement joins TRBV7-9 to TRBJ2-1; 9 bases align to TRBD2. The CDR3 is 15 amino acids. Germline V gene data show CDR1 as SEHNR and CDR2 as FQNEAQ (reference sequence). Trimming took 4 bases from V and 10 from J; bases not matched to a gene: 11. The chain's CDR3 is CASSSRLAASQEQFF. As DNA, the CDR3 is TGTGCCAGCAGCTCGAGACTAGCGGCCTCCCAAGAGCAGTTCTTC.

This clone was seen once. V gene TRBV19 combines with J gene TRBJ2-7; maybe TRBD1 (5 bases). CDR1 LNHDA and CDR2 SQIVND come from the germline V gene (reference sequence). Trimming pared 5 bases from V and 0 bases from J, leaving 11 bases between. CDR3 length equals 14 residues. The CDR3 bases are TGTGCCAGTAGTGTGACAGCACTCTCCTACGAGCAGTACTTC. Its protein product is CASSVTALSYEQYF.

The chain is built from TRBV2 and TRBJ1-5, with 7 bases lining up with TRBD1. The CDR3 length is 14 residues. Germline values: CDR1 SNHLY, CDR2 FYNNEI. V was clipped by 6 bases and J by 8 bases; unmatched bases: 10. The CDR3: CASRGIDRAEPQHF. CDR3 sequence (DNA): TGTGCCAGCAGGGGAATAGACAGGGCAGAGCCCCAGCATTTT.

The chain links TRBV5-1 to TRBJ2-2, with TRBD2 identical over 8 bases. V lost 7 bases, J lost 4 bases, and 9 bases stayed unmatched. The CDR3 length is 15 residues. CDR1 is SGHRS and CDR2 is YFSETQ in the germline V gene. The CDR3 DNA is TGCGCCAGCGGAGAGCGGGAGATGGGCACCGGGGAGCTGTTTTTT. Translation gives CASGEREMGTGELFF. Looking up the rest from reference TRBV5-1 and TRBJ2-2 gives the full variable domain: KAGVTQTPRYLIKTRGQQVTLSCSPISGHRSVSWYQQTPGQGLQFLFEYFSETQRNKGNFPGRFSGRQFSNSRSEMNVSTLELGDSALYLCASGEREMGTGELFFGEGSRLTVL.

This clone was seen a few times. The chain uses TRBV4-1 and TRBJ2-1; 8 bases agree with TRBD2. Germline assignment: CDR1 MGHRA and CDR2 YSYEKL. CDR3 length: 16 amino acids. The V and J ends lost 2 bases and 7 bases, in that order; junction bases with no gene match: 10. CDR3 DNA: TGCGCCAGCAGCCAAAGATCAAGCGGGAGAGGTAATGAGCAGTTCTTC. This encodes CASSQRSSGRGNEQFF.

In nucleotides, the CDR3 is TGCGCCAGCAGCTCCGGGACAGGGGGGGACGAGCAGTACTTC. Translation: CASSSGTGGDEQYF. The chain uses TRBV5-1 and TRBJ2-7, with TRBD1 matching 11 bases. The germline V gene encodes CDR1 SGHRS and CDR2 YFSETQ. J lost 5 bases, V lost 3 bases, and 4 bases had no gene match. The CDR3 length is 14 residues.

The chain has TRBV6-5 and TRBJ2-5, with D hard to call. Germline values: CDR1 MNHEY, CDR2 SVGAGI. The V end lost 2 bases, the J end lost 2 bases, and 9 bases lay between the germline ends. The CDR3 has 14 residues. The CDR3 DNA is TGTGCCAGCAGTTACAGATTAGATCAAGAGACCCAGTACTTC. It translates to CASSYRLDQETQYF.

The chain links TRBV5-1 to TRBJ2-2; 9 positions match TRBD1. The V segment lost 6 bases and the J segment 6 bases; nucleotides outside the gene matches: 9. Per germline, CDR1 SGHRS and CDR2 YFSETQ. The CDR3 covers 15 residues. The CDR3, as DNA: TGCGCCAGCACCTCCGGGACAGGGTATTCCGGGGAGCTGTTTTTT. Amino acid sequence: CASTSGTGYSGELFF.

The CDR3 nucleotides read TGTGCCAGCAGCTGGGGGACTAGCGGGGGCTCCTACAATGAGCAGTTCTTC. Encoded protein: CASSWGTSGGSYNEQFF. The chain couples TRBV7-8 to TRBJ2-1; TRBD2 aligns across 14 bases. This CDR3 has 17 amino acids. Germline V gives CDR1 SGHVS, CDR2 FQNEAQ. V lost 4 bases, J lost 0 bases, and 2 bases stayed unmatched.

In its sample, this clone was seen once. The V gene is TRBV5-1, the J gene TRBJ1-1; D unresolved. CDR3 length: 14 amino acids. Germline-derived CDR1 and CDR2 are SGHRS and YFSETQ. Trimming stripped 2 bases from V and 0 bases from J, with 8 bases between. CDR3 coding DNA: TGCGCCAGCAGCTTAGACACCCTGAACACTGAAGCTTTCTTT. Residues: CASSLDTLNTEAFF.

The CDR3 region is CAWSIEAGTHEQYF. CDR3 nucleotides: TGTGCCTGGAGTATTGAGGCGGGGACCCACGAGCAGTACTTC. The chain joins TRBV30 to TRBJ2-7, with D possibly being TRBD2 (6 bases). Germline V CDR1 and CDR2: GTSNPN, SVGIG (reference sequence). The CDR3 covers 14 residues. V dropped 2 bases and J dropped 5 bases, with 16 bases sitting between them.

The chain carries TRBV27 and TRBJ2-5, with 11 bases that match TRBD2. Germline trimming cut 3 bases from V and 5 bases from J; bases unmatched to any gene: 8. Germline loops: CDR1 MNHEY, CDR2 SMNVEV (reference sequence). The CDR3 covers 16 residues. Here the CDR3 reads CASSFGDSGRDETQYF. The CDR3 nucleotides are TGTGCCAGCAGTTTTGGTGATAGCGGGAGGGATGAGACCCAGTACTTC.

The rearrangement uses TRBV30 and TRBJ2-2; D possibly corresponds to TRBD1 (6 bases). Germline CDR1 reads GTSNPN; CDR2 reads SVGIG (reference sequence). Trimming took 2 bases from V and 7 from J, leaving 17 bases between them. There are 15 residues in the CDR3. CDR3 loop: CAWSTTGFRSGELFF. CDR3 DNA sequence: TGTGCCTGGAGTACCACAGGGTTCAGGAGCGGGGAGCTGTTTTTT.

This clone was picked up a small number of times. This rearrangement joins TRBV20-1 to TRBJ2-1; 8 positions agree with TRBD2. The ends lost 4 bases at V and 10 bases at J; junction bases unmatched: 3. This CDR3 has 11 amino acids. CDR1 DFQATT and CDR2 SNEGSKA come from the germline V gene (reference sequence). Here the CDR3 reads CSATSGGEQFF. In DNA form, the CDR3 reads TGCAGTGCTACCTCGGGGGGGGAGCAGTTCTTC.

This clone was seen only a few times. V is TRBV2 and J is TRBJ2-1; 8 nucleotides line up with TRBD2. CDR3 length: 13 amino acids. The V and J ends lost 7 bases and 4 bases, in that order; junction bases with no gene match: 3. CDR1 is SNHLY, CDR2 FYNNEI, per germline. CDR3 DNA: TGTGCCAGCAAAGGCGGGAGGTACAATGAGCAGTTCTTC. Translating it yields CASKGGRYNEQFF.

The genes are TRBV21-1 and TRBJ2-5; the DNA was not compared with TRBD2, the D call given in the table. TRBV21-1 is reported as a pseudogene. The CDR3 has 14 amino acids. The CDR3 here is CAKARARRGETQYF. The CDR3 DNA reads as TGTGCCAAAGCCCGGGCCAGGAGGGGAGAGACCCAGTACTTC.